This paragraph covers one T cell receptor (beta chain) sequence. As yet, its antigen is unknown. Looked up from germline, CDR1 is KGHSH and CDR2 is LQKENI. V lost 3 bases to trimming and J lost 1 base; unmatched junction nucleotides: 5. This CDR3 spans 15 amino acids. The record originates from a study of cytomegalovirus exposure and HLA in healthy donors. The study ran its PCR with 60 Vbeta and 13 Jbeta primers. Some clones are missing from TCRdb's copy, which holds only in-frame ones; the method was immunoSEQ multiplex PCR. The repertoire consists of 90,000 to 130,000 clones, with about 80% occurring once and the leading ten covering around 3.2%. General observations from the study: Segments of the TCR beta V type were, in most cases, productive about 87% or about 30% of the time in an earlier analysis.

The genes are TRBV18 and TRBJ2-5; 7 positions agree with TRBD2. Input material: PBMCs. The clonotype originates from an older woman in good health and CMV-seropositive. CDR3 sequence (DNA): TGTGCCAGCTCACCTCGGGGGAGGGCCCAAGAGACCCAGTACTTC. This codes for CASSPRGRAQETQYF.